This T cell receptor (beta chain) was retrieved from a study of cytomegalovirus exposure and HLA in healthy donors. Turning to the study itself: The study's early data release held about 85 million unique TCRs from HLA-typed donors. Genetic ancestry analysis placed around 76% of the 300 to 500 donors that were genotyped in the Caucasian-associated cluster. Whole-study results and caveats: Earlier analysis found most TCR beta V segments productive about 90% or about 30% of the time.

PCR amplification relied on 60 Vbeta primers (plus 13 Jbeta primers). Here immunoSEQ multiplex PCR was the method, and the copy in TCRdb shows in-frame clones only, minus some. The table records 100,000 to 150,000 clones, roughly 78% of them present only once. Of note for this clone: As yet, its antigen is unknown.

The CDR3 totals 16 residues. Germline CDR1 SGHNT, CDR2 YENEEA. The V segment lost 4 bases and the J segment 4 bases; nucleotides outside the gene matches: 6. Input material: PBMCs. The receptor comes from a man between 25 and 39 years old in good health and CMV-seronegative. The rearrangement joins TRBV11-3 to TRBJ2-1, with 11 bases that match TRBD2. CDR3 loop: CASSSLAGGTYNEQFF. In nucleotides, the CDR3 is TGTGCCAGCAGCTCCCTAGCGGGGGGCACTTACAATGAGCAGTTCTTC.